These T cell receptor beta chains were read from a single sample in a study of blood T cell repertoires in COVID-19. Data came from immunoSEQ multiplex PCR; TCRdb stores just in-frame clones and leaves some out. The sample lists about 130,000 clones, about 85% seen once, with around 4.7% in the top ten. The sequencing sample was made of peripheral blood. The receptor source for this set is a human donor in a cohort sampled during active COVID-19. Both conserved end residues are part of each CDR3. Fields, in order: D gene, clone size, V gene, J gene, CDR3 DNA, CDR3 protein. D genes are given only for firm matches. Rows give clone size only sometimes, using once, few, many, or a class for an expanded clone.

D gene: TRBD2; clone size: .; V gene: TRBV28; J gene: TRBJ2-2; CDR3 DNA: TGTGCCAGCAGTCCCTGGACTAGCGGGGCTAAGGGCGGGGAGCTGTTTTTT; CDR3 protein: CASSPWTSGAKGGELFF
D gene: .; clone size: .; V gene: TRBV25-1; J gene: TRBJ2-6; CDR3 DNA: TGTGCCAGCACTCCTGGGGGGTTCTCTGGGGCCAACGTCCTGACTTTC; CDR3 protein: CASTPGGFSGANVLTF
D gene: TRBD1; clone size: .; V gene: TRBV7-2; J gene: TRBJ2-1; CDR3 DNA: TGTGCCAGCAGCTTCCCAGGGGGCGTCAATGAGCAGTTCTTC; CDR3 protein: CASSFPGGVNEQFF
D gene: .; clone size: .; V gene: TRBV6-6; J gene: TRBJ1-4; CDR3 DNA: TGTGCCAGCAGTCAGACAGGACCTGGTAATGAAAAACTGTTTTTT; CDR3 protein: CASSQTGPGNEKLFF
D gene: .; clone size: .; V gene: TRBV5-6; J gene: TRBJ2-7; CDR3 DNA: TGTGCCAGCAGCAGGGGTGAGGCCGACGAGCAGTACTTC; CDR3 protein: CASSRGEADEQYF
D gene: TRBD1; clone size: .; V gene: TRBV6-5; J gene: TRBJ1-1; CDR3 DNA: TGTGCCAGCAGCAGCCCGGGACAGGGGGCCCCCGAAGCTTTCTTT; CDR3 protein: CASSSPGQGAPEAFF
D gene: TRBD2; clone size: few; V gene: TRBV13; J gene: TRBJ2-7; CDR3 DNA: TGTGCCAGCAGCTTAGGCCAGCGGGGGACCCCCTACGAGCAGTACTTC; CDR3 protein: CASSLGQRGTPYEQYF
D gene: .; clone size: .; V gene: TRBV7-8; J gene: TRBJ1-5; CDR3 DNA: TGTGCCAGCAGCTTAATACAGGGAGTGGGGGAACCCCAGCATTTT; CDR3 protein: CASSLIQGVGEPQHF
D gene: TRBD2; clone size: .; V gene: TRBV6-1; J gene: TRBJ2-1; CDR3 DNA: TGTGCCAGCAGTGACCATAGCGGGGCCAACAATGAGCAGTTCTTC; CDR3 protein: CASSDHSGANNEQFF
D gene: TRBD1; clone size: .; V gene: TRBV25-1; J gene: TRBJ1-2; CDR3 DNA: TGTGCCAGCAGTGATACACAGGGGAGGCTGTGGGGCTACACCTTC; CDR3 protein: CASSDTQGRLWGYTF
D gene: .; clone size: .; V gene: TRBV6-5; J gene: TRBJ1-1; CDR3 DNA: TGTGCCAGCAGTTACACTCTAGGAGGCACTGAAGCTTTCTTT; CDR3 protein: CASSYTLGGTEAFF
D gene: TRBD1; clone size: many; V gene: TRBV7-9; J gene: TRBJ1-2; CDR3 DNA: TGTGCCAGCAGCTTATCCCGAGGGACAGGAAAACATGGCTACACCTTC; CDR3 protein: CASSLSRGTGKHGYTF
D gene: TRBD1; clone size: .; V gene: TRBV7-2; J gene: TRBJ2-3; CDR3 DNA: TGTGCCAGCAGCCGGACAGGCCGAAGAGATACGCAGTATTTT; CDR3 protein: CASSRTGRRDTQYF
D gene: .; clone size: .; V gene: TRBV19; J gene: TRBJ2-2; CDR3 DNA: TGTGCCAGTAGTATGTGGGGGGAGAAGGCCGGGGAGCTGTTTTTT; CDR3 protein: CASSMWGEKAGELFF
D gene: .; clone size: few; V gene: TRBV25-1; J gene: TRBJ1-6; CDR3 DNA: TGTGCCAGCAGCGGAATTGGCGGCATCTATAATTCACCCCTCCACTTT; CDR3 protein: CASSGIGGIYNSPLHF